The 5 T cell receptor beta chains presented below share a single source sample, sequenced in a study of cytomegalovirus exposure and HLA in healthy donors. The PCR ran on 60 Vbeta and 13 Jbeta primers. Only in-frame clones appear in the TCRdb table, and some are missing; sequencing was by immunoSEQ multiplex PCR. The table for this sample gives some 72,000 clones. The sequencing sample was made of PBMCs. The receptors here all came from a boy younger than 18 in good health and CMV-seronegative.

The chain recombines TRBV6-5 with TRBJ1-5, with 8 bases matching TRBD1. CDR3 size: 15 residues. V shed 4 bases and J 2 bases; nucleotides not matched to a gene: 4. The germline gives CDR1 MNHEY, CDR2 SVGAGI. CDR3 protein: CASSSSQGGNQPQHF. CDR3 DNA: TGTGCCAGCAGTTCATCACAGGGGGGCAATCAGCCCCAGCATTTT.

J is TRBJ2-7 and V is TRBV11-2; TRBD2 might be the D (5 bases). Trimming removed 1 base at V and 5 bases at J, with 12 bases between. Per the germline V gene, CDR1 is SGHAT and CDR2 is FQNNGV. The CDR3 totals 14 residues. CDR3 region: CASSLGGSDHEQYF. CDR3 nucleotides: TGTGCCAGCAGCTTAGGTGGTAGCGACCACGAGCAGTACTTC.

The genes are TRBV29-1 and TRBJ1-2; 8 bases align to TRBD1. The V gene end was trimmed by 5 bases and the J gene end by 7 bases; junction bases not matched to a gene: 6. Germline assignment: CDR1 SQVTM and CDR2 ANQGSEA. The CDR3 is made up of 12 amino acids. CDR3 sequence reads: CSVLHRGGGYTF. The CDR3 bases are TGCAGCGTTCTCCACAGGGGGGGTGGCTACACCTTC.

The rearrangement links TRBV4-2 to TRBJ2-7; 9 bases are a match to TRBD1. CDR1 is LGHNA, CDR2 YNFKEQ, per germline. With 5 bases clipped from V and 2 bases from J, the junction kept 4 bases outside the gene matches. The CDR3 spans 14 residues. The CDR3 loop is CASSLQGAAYEQYF. In nucleotides, the CDR3 is TGTGCCAGCAGCTTACAGGGGGCTGCCTACGAGCAGTACTTC.

The chain joins TRBV19 to TRBJ2-7; a weak D match, TRBD2 (5 bases). V gave up 2 bases and J gave up 3 bases, with 14 bases separating them. Germline CDR1 reads LNHDA; CDR2 reads SQIVND (reference sequence). This CDR3 is 15 amino acids long. The CDR3 DNA is TGTGCCAGTAGTATAATGACGGGAATGAACTACGAGCAGTACTTC. Amino acid sequence: CASSIMTGMNYEQYF.